The clone carrying this T cell receptor (beta chain) was found a few times. These data are taken from a study of T cell responses to AZD1222 COVID-19 vaccine. Measured with immunoSEQ multiplex PCR; TCRdb has only the in-frame clones, and not every one. The sample lists more than 150,000 clones, about 90% occurring once. The CDR3 consists of 16 residues. Trimming took 4 bases from V and 5 from J; bases not matched to a gene: 14. Germline CDR1 reads SGHDT; CDR2 reads YYEEEE. The sequence derives from an adult in good health. The V call is TRBV5-6, the J call TRBJ1-1; TRBD1 agrees at 7 bases. The source material was peripheral blood, sampled on day 0 of AZD1222 vaccination. CDR3 DNA: TGTGCCAGCAGCCCACGTCTAGGGAGGGGGCGAACTGAAGCTTTCTTT. Amino acids: CASSPRLGRGRTEAFF.